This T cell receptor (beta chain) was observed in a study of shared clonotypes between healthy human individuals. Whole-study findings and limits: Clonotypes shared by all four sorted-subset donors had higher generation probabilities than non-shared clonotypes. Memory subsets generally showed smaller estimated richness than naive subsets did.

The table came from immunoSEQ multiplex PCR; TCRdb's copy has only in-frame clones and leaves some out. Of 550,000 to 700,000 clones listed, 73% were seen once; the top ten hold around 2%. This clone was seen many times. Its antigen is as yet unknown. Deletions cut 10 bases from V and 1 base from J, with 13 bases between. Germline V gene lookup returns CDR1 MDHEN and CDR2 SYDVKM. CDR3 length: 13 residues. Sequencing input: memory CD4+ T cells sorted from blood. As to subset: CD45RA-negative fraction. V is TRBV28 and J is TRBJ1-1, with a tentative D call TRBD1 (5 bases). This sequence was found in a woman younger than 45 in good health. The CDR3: CANREGWNTEAFF. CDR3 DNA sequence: TGTGCCAACCGGGAGGGGTGGAACACTGAAGCTTTCTTT.